What follows is one T cell receptor (beta chain) and its context. The V gene's germline CDR1 is SGHVS and CDR2 FQNEAQ. The V gene end was trimmed by 6 bases and the J gene end by 7 bases; junction bases not matched to a gene: 13. CDR3 length equals 16 residues. This sample stems from a study of blood T cell repertoires in COVID-19. On the study more broadly: Nucleic acid was either cDNA or gDNA, and it came from T cells, B-cell-depleted T cells, or PBMCs.

As handled by the study authors: Reference gene primers were amplified, and this amplification served to estimate nucleated cell counts. The table came from immunoSEQ multiplex PCR; TCRdb's copy has only in-frame clones and leaves some out. V and J calls and clone size are those listed in that table; D and trimming were worked out from the DNA. Of 97,000 or so clones in the sample, 80% to 95% were seen once. Seattle enrolled patients during active infection and tracked them longitudinally. The V gene is TRBV7-8, the J gene TRBJ2-1; 9 nucleotides match TRBD1. This receptor was identified in a woman aged 45-65 years with COVID-19, enrolled during active disease. Source material: peripheral blood. CDR3 amino acids: CASRPTGGAVKNEQFF. For the CDR3, the DNA is TGTGCCAGCAGGCCAACAGGGGGCGCGGTTAAGAATGAGCAGTTCTTC.